Listed below are T cell receptor beta chains from one sample, sequenced in a study of blood T cell repertoires in COVID-19. Clones were sequenced by immunoSEQ multiplex PCR, and TCRdb holds only the in-frame ones, with some missing. The table shows 250,000 to 300,000 clones, with more than 80% occurring only once. Input material: peripheral blood. The receptors shown here come from a woman aged 50 to 60 with COVID-19, enrolled during active disease. The CDR3 runs from the conserved cysteine through the conserved F or W. Each record gives: V gene, D gene, J gene, clone size, CDR3 protein, CDR3 DNA. The D gene is left open where the match is weak. Size is stated for part of the rows, as once, few or many counts, or as a class when the clone is expanded.

V: TRBV6-2/TRBV6-3; D: .; J: TRBJ1-2; size: few; CDR3: CASSYTDKGVGYTF; DNA: TGTGCCAGCAGTTACACAGACAAGGGGGTTGGCTACACCTTC
V: TRBV6-5; D: .; J: TRBJ1-6; size: .; CDR3: CASSYSRQNSPLHF; DNA: TGTGCCAGCAGTTACTCGAGGCAAAATTCACCCCTCCACTTT
V: TRBV18; D: TRBD1; J: TRBJ1-2; size: .; CDR3: CASSPRTGRENGYTF; DNA: TGTGCCAGCTCACCACGGACAGGGCGCGAAAATGGCTACACCTTC
V: TRBV5-1; D: TRBD2; J: TRBJ2-7; size: .; CDR3: CASSLMAGGLNEQYF; DNA: TGCGCCAGCAGCTTGATGGCGGGAGGGCTCAACGAGCAGTACTTC
V: TRBV25-1; D: .; J: TRBJ2-5; size: .; CDR3: CASSELGGGKTQYF; DNA: TGTGCCAGCAGTGAATTAGGGGGCGGGAAGACCCAGTACTTC
V: TRBV18; D: .; J: TRBJ1-1; size: .; CDR3: CASSPARRAGWGNTEAFF; DNA: TGTGCCAGCTCCCCCGCAAGGAGGGCAGGGTGGGGTAACACTGAAGCTTTCTTT
V: TRBV30; D: TRBD2; J: TRBJ2-7; size: .; CDR3: CAWDRNSGRAIGEQYF; DNA: TGTGCCTGGGATAGAAATAGCGGGAGGGCCATCGGGGAGCAGTACTTC
V: TRBV18; D: .; J: TRBJ1-2; size: once; CDR3: CASSPPERPGGYGYTF; DNA: TGTGCCAGCTCACCACCGGAACGGCCGGGAGGCTATGGCTACACCTTC
V: TRBV30; D: .; J: TRBJ1-6; size: once; CDR3: CACKGQGDSPLHF; DNA: TGTGCCTGTAAGGGGCAAGGCGATTCACCCCTCCACTTT
V: TRBV5-8; D: .; J: TRBJ2-5; size: .; CDR3: CASIFRYQETQYF; DNA: TGTGCCAGCATCTTCCGGTACCAAGAGACCCAGTACTTC
V: TRBV7-9; D: .; J: TRBJ2-5; size: .; CDR3: CASSSTGTHQETQYF; DNA: TGTGCCAGCAGCTCAACCGGGACACATCAAGAGACCCAGTACTTC
V: TRBV11-2; D: .; J: TRBJ2-6; size: .; CDR3: CASSLSGANVLTF; DNA: TGTGCCAGCAGTCTATCGGGGGCCAACGTCCTGACTTTC
V: TRBV5-1; D: .; J: TRBJ2-3; size: .; CDR3: CASSLGVATSTDTQYF; DNA: TGCGCCAGCAGCTTGGGGGTAGCGACGAGCACAGATACGCAGTATTTT
V: TRBV6-6; D: TRBD2; J: TRBJ2-1; size: .; CDR3: CASSINPRGRAPLPNNEQFF; DNA: TGTGCCAGCAGCATCAACCCAAGAGGGAGGGCCCCCCTACCAAACAATGAGCAGTTCTTC
V: TRBV13; D: .; J: TRBJ2-2; size: .; CDR3: CASSPLTGQGGELFF; DNA: TGTGCCAGCAGCCCGTTGACAGGTCAGGGCGGGGAGCTGTTTTTT
V: TRBV4-3; D: .; J: TRBJ2-1; size: .; CDR3: CASSQEPLALYEQFF; DNA: TGCGCCAGCAGCCAAGAGCCACTAGCTCTGTATGAGCAGTTCTTC
V: TRBV11-3; D: .; J: TRBJ2-5; size: once; CDR3: CASSFRGRGAQETQYF; DNA: TGTGCCAGCAGCTTTAGAGGCAGGGGAGCCCAAGAGACCCAGTACTTC
V: TRBV6-5; D: .; J: TRBJ1-1; size: .; CDR3: CASSYSRTGMNTEAFF; DNA: TGTGCCAGCAGTTACTCCCGAACAGGGATGAACACTGAAGCTTTCTTT
V: TRBV4-2; D: TRBD1; J: TRBJ1-6; size: .; CDR3: CASSRDRNNSPLHF; DNA: TGTGCCAGCAGCCGGGACAGAAATAATTCACCCCTCCACTTT
V: TRBV11-3; D: .; J: TRBJ1-1; size: .; CDR3: CASSFQVNTEAFF; DNA: TGTGCCAGCAGCTTCCAGGTGAACACTGAAGCTTTCTTT
V: TRBV6-6; D: TRBD2; J: TRBJ2-3; size: .; CDR3: CASSRGLAGVLDASTDTQYF; DNA: TGTGCCAGCAGTCGGGGGCTAGCGGGAGTCTTGGATGCTAGCACAGATACGCAGTATTTT
V: TRBV10-1; D: .; J: TRBJ2-1; size: .; CDR3: CASSGTRDSYNEQFF; DNA: TGCGCCAGCAGTGGCACCCGGGACTCCTACAATGAGCAGTTCTTC
V: TRBV5-1; D: .; J: TRBJ1-1; size: once; CDR3: CASSLTGLNTEAFF; DNA: TGCGCCAGCAGCTTGACAGGCCTGAACACTGAAGCTTTCTTT
V: TRBV4-1; D: TRBD1; J: TRBJ1-1; size: once; CDR3: CASSLPRDRGILNTEAFF; DNA: TGCGCCAGCAGCCTTCCTCGGGACAGGGGGATTCTGAACACTGAAGCTTTCTTT
V: TRBV4-3; D: TRBD1; J: TRBJ2-2; size: few; CDR3: CASSPQGDTGELFF; DNA: TGCGCCAGCAGCCCCCAGGGGGACACCGGGGAGCTGTTTTTT
V: TRBV11-2; D: TRBD1; J: TRBJ1-1; size: .; CDR3: CASSPLQGVPTGAFF; DNA: TGTGCCAGCAGCCCACTACAGGGGGTACCCACCGGAGCTTTCTTT
V: TRBV2; D: TRBD1; J: TRBJ1-5; size: .; CDR3: CASRYGTGGQPQHF; DNA: TGTGCCAGCAGATACGGGACAGGGGGTCAGCCCCAGCATTTT
V: TRBV7-2; D: .; J: TRBJ1-3; size: once; CDR3: CASSLTAGNTIYF; DNA: TGTGCCAGCAGCTTAACAGCCGGAAACACCATATATTTT
V: TRBV12-3/TRBV12-4; D: TRBD2; J: TRBJ2-1; size: .; CDR3: CASSSTTGTRSVF; DNA: TGTGCCAGCAGTTCCACAACCGGGACTAGGTCGGTCTTC
V: TRBV19; D: TRBD2; J: TRBJ2-2; size: .; CDR3: CASSTSGRAPGELFF; DNA: TGTGCCAGTAGCACTAGCGGGAGGGCCCCCGGGGAGCTGTTTTTT
V: TRBV18; D: TRBD2; J: TRBJ2-5; size: .; CDR3: CASSLGTSGMETQYF; DNA: TGTGCCAGCTCACTAGGGACTAGCGGGATGGAGACCCAGTACTTC
V: TRBV6-5; D: .; J: TRBJ1-2; size: once; CDR3: CASSLGLTYGYTF; DNA: TGTGCCAGCAGCTTGGGGCTGACCTATGGCTACACCTTC
V: TRBV2; D: .; J: TRBJ2-2; size: .; CDR3: CASSESRVQGNGELFF; DNA: TGTGCCAGCAGTGAAAGTAGGGTCCAGGGAAACGGGGAGCTGTTTTTT
V: TRBV19; D: TRBD2; J: TRBJ2-1; size: .; CDR3: CASSIGGGSGNEQFF; DNA: TGTGCCAGTAGTATCGGCGGCGGGAGTGGTAATGAGCAGTTCTTC